This is a list of T cell receptor beta chains from one sample in a study of T and B cells in COVID-19 patients. TCRdb reprocessed the multiplex PCR reads via MiXCR and lists one record per CDR3 protein. The sample holds about 13,000 distinct CDR3 sequences, less than 30% seen once. Specimen: blood. These TCRs come from a human donor who had recovered from COVID-19. The CDR3 runs from the conserved cysteine through the conserved F or W. The order of the fields is V gene, J gene, CDR3 protein.

>TRBV6-4|TRBJ2-7
CASGSGRTSGSREQYF
>TRBV12-5|TRBJ2-1
CASGLVRVPQSNEQFF
>TRBV7-9|TRBJ1-6
CASSPHRDPYNSPLHF
>TRBV20-1|TRBJ2-3
CRAEDTQYF
>TRBV29-1|TRBJ2-1
CSVARSGEQFF
>TRBV27|TRBJ2-1
CASSWTGDILGEQFF
>TRBV29-1|TRBJ2-5
CSGGTVQETQYF
>TRBV7-2|TRBJ2-5
CASSLLGTQYF
>TRBV14|TRBJ2-3
CASSQDSYGTGDTDTQYF
>TRBV12-3/TRBV12-4|TRBJ2-2
CASSFTYTGELFF
>TRBV6-1|TRBJ1-6
CASSEGEGNNSPLHF
>TRBV29-1|TRBJ2-7
CSASDRAYEQYF
>TRBV7-2|TRBJ2-2
CASSLQGANTGELFF
>TRBV7-9|TRBJ2-1
CASSSRQGQGSSNEQFF
>TRBV20-1|TRBJ1-4
CSARGDSTRATNEKLFF
>TRBV19|TRBJ2-1
CASSIARWRDNEQFF
>TRBV27|TRBJ1-4
CASSSRGGRTNEKLFF
>TRBV4-2|TRBJ1-5
CASSQDPGKGANQPQHF
>TRBV27|TRBJ1-1
CASSLDHNTEAFF
>TRBV6-4|TRBJ2-3
CASSASGTDTQYF
>TRBV6-5|TRBJ2-7
CASTRTGVEQYF
>TRBV5-1|TRBJ1-4
CASSLAGSREKLFF
>TRBV30|TRBJ2-1
CAWSKWNEQFF
>TRBV12-3/TRBV12-4|TRBJ1-4
CASSLATMGGPTNEKLFF
>TRBV19|TRBJ2-1
CASSISGGAREQFF
>TRBV7-2|TRBJ2-5
CASSPRTGQETQYF
>TRBV30|TRBJ2-3
CAWSVRWGTDTQYF
>TRBV29-1|TRBJ2-3
CSVSGTSGGSTDTQYF
>TRBV19|TRBJ1-3
CASSTQLLYSGNTIYF
>TRBV20-1|TRBJ1-5
CSARTGRGSNQPQHF
>TRBV5-1|TRBJ2-7
CASSLEREGRDEQYF
>TRBV18|TRBJ2-1
CASSPSYGGGRQFF
>TRBV18|TRBJ1-6
CASSTGRDYSPLHF
>TRBV19|TRBJ2-7
CAPLTHCRNF
>TRBV4-2|TRBJ2-2
CASSPPDRANTGELFF
>TRBV10-2|TRBJ1-4
CASLKGLATNEKLFF
>TRBV12-3/TRBV12-4|TRBJ1-2
CASSLGTGGYTF
>TRBV29-1|TRBJ1-1
CSVTDRGRPNRRTNTEAFF
>TRBV19|TRBJ1-3
CASSSGVFSGNTIYF
>TRBV6-6|TRBJ1-4
CASSYLGRNEKLFF
>TRBV5-5|TRBJ1-1
CASSLTGGNTEAFF
>TRBV5-6|TRBJ2-3
CASSLVPTRDTQYF
>TRBV18|TRBJ2-7
CASSTRTNQIYEQYF
>TRBV18|TRBJ1-1
CASSPRDKGTEAFF
>TRBV12-3/TRBV12-4|TRBJ2-5
CASSLTGLAGPPQETQYF
>TRBV5-1|TRBJ2-2
CASSPGDPHTGELFF
>TRBV10-3|TRBJ2-7
CAISESTGTGSYEQYF
>TRBV7-9|TRBJ2-1
CASSSKPPRGPPYNEQFF
>TRBV27|TRBJ1-5
CASSLSDRRNQPQHF
>TRBV6-5|TRBJ2-1
CASSGLGLAGGLRYNEQFF
>TRBV15|TRBJ2-6
CATSRETGYGANVLTF
>TRBV20-1|TRBJ1-2
CSATAGRLVHYGYTF
>TRBV19|TRBJ2-1
CASSIEGLYNEQFF
>TRBV6-2/TRBV6-3|TRBJ2-1
CASAAHYGEYNEQFF
>TRBV7-9|TRBJ1-3
CASSSMGADTIYF
>TRBV10-3|TRBJ2-7
CAIPDTLPTPFYEQYF
>TRBV27|TRBJ2-7
CASSLWQGPYEQYF